The sequence of this TCR beta chain was determined in a study of T cells in Graves' hyperthyroidism and ophthalmopathy. Findings of the study overall: In validation, the model predicted ophthalmopathy. These predictions came a median about 6.5 months before onset. Blood also carried most thyroid clonotypes expanded above 0.001. Stable hyperthyroidism and ophthalmopathy were separated using 13 V-J signatures.

On this clonotype: Its antigen is unknown.

Germline V gives CDR1 SGHTA, CDR2 FQGNSA. The V end lost 7 bases, the J end lost 2 bases, and 24 bases lay between the germline ends. CDR3 length: 17 amino acids. RNA transcripts served as the template for amplifying TCR beta CDR3 regions. Primed by the HTBI set, a first-round RT-PCR was run on the TCR CDR3. Via MiXCR, TCRdb re-called the multiplex PCR reads, giving one row per CDR3 protein. This sample yields 500,000 to 650,000 distinct CDR3 sequences, of which 46% are seen a single time; about two fifths belongs to the top ten. The V call is TRBV7-2, the J call TRBJ2-7; tentative D call: TRBD2 (7 bases). The sample consisted of peripheral blood or thyroid tissue (not recorded which). The clonotype comes from an adult woman with Graves' disease, either hyperthyroidism or ophthalmopathy (not recorded which). The CDR3 DNA is TGTGCCAGCATGCCCCCAAGGGGGGGGATGAGGACCTACGAGCAGTACTTC. Amino acids: CASMPPRGGMRTYEQYF.